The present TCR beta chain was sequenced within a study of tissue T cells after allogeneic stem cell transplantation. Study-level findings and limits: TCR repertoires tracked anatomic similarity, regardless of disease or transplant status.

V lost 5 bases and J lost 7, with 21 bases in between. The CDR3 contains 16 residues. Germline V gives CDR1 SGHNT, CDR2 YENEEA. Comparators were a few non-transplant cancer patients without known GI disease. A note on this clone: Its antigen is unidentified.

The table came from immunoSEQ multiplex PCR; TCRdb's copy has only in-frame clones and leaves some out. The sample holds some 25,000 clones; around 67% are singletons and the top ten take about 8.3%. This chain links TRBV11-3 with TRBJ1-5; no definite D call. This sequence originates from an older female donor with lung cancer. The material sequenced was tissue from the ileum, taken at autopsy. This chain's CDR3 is CASSTSSDLRYQPQHF. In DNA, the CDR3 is TGTGCCAGCAGCACCAGTTCCGACCTTCGATACCAGCCCCAGCATTTT.